These 21 T cell receptor beta chains came from one sample sequenced in a study of blood T cell repertoires in COVID-19. Data came from immunoSEQ multiplex PCR; TCRdb stores just in-frame clones and leaves some out. The sample lists about 98,000 clones, 82% occurring once. Sequenced: peripheral blood. The origin of the receptors is a man aged 65 to 85 with active or convalescent COVID-19.

This clone showed up just a few times. The rearrangement joins TRBV4-2 to TRBJ1-1; D ambiguous. This CDR3 contains 13 residues. Trimming removed 0 bases at V and 7 bases at J, with 9 bases between. Germline V gene sequence: CDR1 LGHNA, CDR2 YNFKEQ. This CDR3 is CASSQDSGGEAFF. CDR3 DNA sequence: TGTGCCAGCAGCCAAGATTCTGGCGGTGAAGCTTTCTTT.

The V gene is TRBV30, the J gene TRBJ2-5; D is undetermined. CDR1 is GTSNPN, CDR2 SVGIG, per germline (reference sequence). The CDR3 contains 13 residues. The V and J ends lost 0 bases and 1 base respectively, with 6 bases between them. CDR3 residues: CAWSVGLQETQYF. CDR3 bases: TGTGCCTGGAGTGTGGGCCTCCAAGAGACCCAGTACTTC.

The chain carries TRBV7-9 and TRBJ1-2; D remains ambiguous. Looked up from germline, CDR1 is SEHNR and CDR2 is FQNEAQ (reference sequence). The CDR3 consists of 15 residues. The germline V and J ends were trimmed by 3 bases and 5 bases, with 16 bases remaining between them. The CDR3 DNA is TGTGCCAGCAGCTTTCCCGTTGGCGGATTGTATGGCTACACCTTC. Residues: CASSFPVGGLYGYTF.

The V gene is TRBV3-1 (or the pseudogene TRBV3-2), the J gene TRBJ2-4; perhaps TRBD2 as D (6 bases). Germline V gene data show CDR1 as LGHDT and CDR2 as YNNKEL (reference sequence). This CDR3 region has 12 residues. Trimming stripped 3 bases from V and 13 bases from J, with 13 bases between. The CDR3 DNA reads TGTGCCAGCAGCCACCTGGGGGACTTACAGTACTTC. Its translation: CASSHLGDLQYF.

The J gene is TRBJ2-7, the V gene TRBV6-1; no reliable D call. V lost 1 base, J lost 6 bases, and 7 bases lay in between. Germline V CDR1 and CDR2: MNHNS, SASEGT. The CDR3 covers 12 residues. This CDR3 is CASSEVPSEQYF. The DNA of the CDR3 is TGTGCCAGCAGTGAAGTCCCCTCCGAGCAGTACTTC.

The chain links TRBV5-1 to TRBJ2-1, with 9 positions matching TRBD2. The CDR3 totals 15 residues. The ends lost 0 bases at V and 7 bases at J; junction bases unmatched: 5. Germline CDR1 SGHRS, CDR2 YFSETQ. CDR3 residues: CASSLEGGRGNEQFF. CDR3 DNA sequence: TGCGCCAGCAGCTTGGAGGGCGGGAGGGGAAATGAGCAGTTCTTC.

V and J are TRBV24-1 and TRBJ1-2; maybe TRBD1 (5 bases). This CDR3 spans 13 amino acids. Deletions cut 0 bases from V and 7 bases from J, with 8 bases between. The germline V gene has CDR1 KGHDR and CDR2 SFDVKD. The CDR3 region has the DNA TGTGCCACCAGTGATTTGGCAGGGCCTGGCTACACCTTC. Protein: CATSDLAGPGYTF.

The J gene is TRBJ1-5, the V gene TRBV19, with TRBD1 identical over 7 bases. This CDR3 has 16 amino acids. Germline assignment: CDR1 LNHDA and CDR2 SQIVND (reference sequence). V trimming: 5 bases; J trimming: 0 bases; junction bases outside the gene matches: 7. CDR3 DNA sequence: TGTGCCAGTAGTGGACGACAGGGCGGTAGCAATCAGCCCCAGCATTTT. Translating it yields CASSGRQGGSNQPQHF.

This sequence joins TRBV6-5 and TRBJ2-5; 9 nucleotides line up with TRBD2. This CDR3 comprises 15 residues. CDR1 is MNHEY, CDR2 SVGAGI, per germline. The trim removed 6 bases at V and 4 bases at J, leaving 9 bases unmatched. This CDR3 reads CASSLVAGARETQYF. CDR3 DNA: TGTGCCAGCAGCCTAGTAGCGGGGGCCCGAGAGACCCAGTACTTC.

The rearrangement uses TRBV9 and TRBJ1-2; 9 bases are shared with TRBD1. The length of the CDR3 is 17 residues. V was pared by 3 bases and J by 5 bases, with 14 bases of the junction left unmatched. CDR1 and CDR2 (germline): SGDLS, YYNGEE. CDR3 coding DNA: TGTGCCAGCAGCGCCTGGGACAGGGAAGGAAATGAGTATGGCTACACCTTC. This gives the protein CASSAWDREGNEYGYTF.

The chain recombines TRBV12-3 or TRBV12-4 with TRBJ1-2, with 9 bases identical to TRBD1. The CDR3 extends over 13 amino acids. V was pared by 6 bases and J by 6 bases, with 5 bases of the junction left unmatched. The CDR3 reads CASRVGTGNGYTF. The DNA for the CDR3 is TGTGCCAGCAGAGTCGGGACAGGGAATGGCTACACCTTC.

The rearrangement links TRBV7-9 to TRBJ1-1; TRBD1 matches at 11 bases. The CDR3 is 16 amino acids. Trimming took 5 bases from V and 5 from J; bases not matched to a gene: 10. CDR1 and CDR2 from the germline V gene are SEHNR and FQNEAQ (reference sequence). The CDR3 reads CASSPSDRGHWTEAFF. The CDR3 DNA sequence: TGTGCCAGCAGCCCTTCGGACAGGGGGCATTGGACTGAAGCTTTCTTT. Drawing the rest from reference TRBV7-9 and TRBJ1-1, the complete variable domain is DTGVSQNPRHKITKRGQNVTFRCDPISEHNRLYWYRQTLGQGPEFLTYFQNEAQLEKSRLLSDRFSAERPKGSFSTLEIQRTEQGDSAMYLCASSPSDRGHWTEAFFGQGTRLTVV.

The chain combines TRBV7-9 with TRBJ2-3; D ambiguous. CDR1 SEHNR and CDR2 FQNEAQ come from the germline V gene (reference sequence). V dropped 0 bases and J dropped 3 bases, with 7 bases sitting between them. The CDR3 is 14 amino acids. The CDR3 DNA is TGTGCCAGCAGCTTAGCGAGCAAAACAGATACGCAGTATTTT. It translates to CASSLASKTDTQYF.

This clone appeared a single time. The chain recombines TRBV4-1 with TRBJ1-2; D gene unclear. The CDR3 sequence is 14 residues long. Germline assignment: CDR1 MGHRA and CDR2 YSYEKL. V lost 2 bases and J lost 2, with 9 bases in between. Here the CDR3 reads CASSQPQENYGYTF. The CDR3 DNA sequence: TGCGCCAGCAGCCAACCTCAGGAAAACTATGGCTACACCTTC.

The chain employs TRBV6-6 and TRBJ1-6; TRBD1 is a possible D gene (5 bases). Germline CDR1 reads MNHNY; CDR2 reads SVGAGI (reference sequence). V lost 10 bases and J lost 8, with 18 bases in between. The CDR3 extends over 14 amino acids. The chain's CDR3 is CATQGGRLYSPLHF. In DNA, the CDR3 is TGTGCCACCCAGGGAGGGAGGTTATATTCACCCCTCCACTTT.

This chain links TRBV11-3 with TRBJ2-2; TRBD1 matches at 8 bases. The junction had 11 bases not matched to a gene; V was cut back by 5 bases and J by 6 bases. CDR1 and CDR2 from the germline V gene are SGHNT and YENEEA. This CDR3 has 16 amino acids. CDR3 nucleotides: TGTGCCAGCAGCAGGGGACAGGCTAGAGGGTCCGGGGAGCTGTTTTTT. Translated: CASSRGQARGSGELFF.

The CDR3 DNA follows: TGTGCCAGTAGTATAGGTGCGGGGCGCCCCTACGAGCAGTACTTC. Protein: CASSIGAGRPYEQYF. The V gene is TRBV19, the J gene TRBJ2-7; perhaps TRBD2 as D (6 bases). This CDR3 contains 15 residues. Germline CDR1 reads LNHDA; CDR2 reads SQIVND (reference sequence). The ends were cut back, 1 base at V and 2 bases at J, with 12 bases in the middle.

The count of this clone is one. The chain joins TRBV19 to TRBJ2-5, with TRBD2 identical over 12 bases. The CDR3 loop spans 15 amino acids. Germline V CDR1 and CDR2: LNHDA, SQIVND (reference sequence). With 3 bases clipped from V and 4 bases from J, the junction kept 3 bases outside the gene matches. CDR3 sequence: CASSIQTSGRETQYF. CDR3 nucleotides: TGTGCCAGTAGTATCCAGACTAGCGGGAGAGAGACCCAGTACTTC.

This clone appeared a few times. The chain couples TRBV29-1 to TRBJ2-1, with 9 bases aligning to TRBD2. V shed 5 bases, J shed 7 bases, and the junction held 9 bases outside the gene matches. CDR3 length equals 14 residues. The germline CDR1 and CDR2 sequences are SQVTM and ANQGSEA. CDR3 sequence reads: CSVSRGGAGNEQFF. CDR3 coding DNA: TGCAGCGTTAGTCGCGGGGGGGCTGGGAATGAGCAGTTCTTC.

In its sample, this clone was seen once. The chain combines TRBV7-2 with TRBJ2-7; 9 bases agree with TRBD2. The length of the CDR3 is 16 residues. The ends lost 4 bases at V and 7 bases at J; junction bases unmatched: 14. CDR1 and CDR2 (germline): SGHTA, FQGNSA. The CDR3 sequence: CASSSHSGGTPREQYF. The CDR3 DNA reads as TGTGCCAGCAGCTCTCATAGCGGGGGAACCCCTAGGGAGCAGTACTTC.

The V gene is TRBV19, the J gene TRBJ1-2, with D hard to call. V lost 10 bases and J 1 base, leaving 10 bases between the germline ends. The CDR3 spans 12 residues. The germline CDR1 and CDR2 sequences are LNHDA and SQIVND (reference sequence). In DNA, the CDR3 is TGTGCCACTGGCGGTCTTAACTATGGCTACACCTTC. Its translation is CATGGLNYGYTF.